The rows below give T cell receptor beta chains drawn from one sample of a study of breast tumors, draining lymph nodes, adjacent tissues. MiXCR, applied by TCRdb to the multiplex PCR reads, yields one record per CDR3 protein. The sample includes 200,000 to 250,000 distinct CDR3 sequences, roughly 30% of them seen just once. Source material: axillary lymph node tissue. These receptors came from a female donor with breast cancer. Some clones in this sample may be carry-over from other donors' samples. Each CDR3 is given with its conserved first and last residue. D genes are given only for firm matches. Not all rows give a size; the values are once, few, many and, for expanded clones, a class.

TRBJ1-2	many	TRBV9	TRBD1	TGTGCCAGCAGCGTAGGAACAGGGGGCGCGGATGGCTACACCTTC	CASSVGTGGADGYTF
TRBJ2-2	.	TRBV12-3/TRBV12-4	TRBD1	TGTGCCAGCAGTTTCCAGGGGGTCCTTAACACCGGGGAGCTGTTTTTT	CASSFQGVLNTGELFF
TRBJ2-5	few	TRBV6-5	TRBD1	TGTGCCAGCAGTCACTTTTCCGGGACAGGCTACCAAGAGACCCAGTACTTC	CASSHFSGTGYQETQYF
TRBJ2-1	once	TRBV19	TRBD2	TGTGCCAGCTCTAGCGGGAGGGCCGTACACAATGAGCAGTTCTTC	CASSSGRAVHNEQFF
TRBJ2-7	many	TRBV5-1	.	TGCGCCAGCAGCTTCGCCGGGACGCGTGGCTACGAGCAGTACTTC	CASSFAGTRGYEQYF
TRBJ1-4	.	TRBV20-1	TRBD1	TGCAGTGCTAGAGACAAGGACAGGTCGGCCGGAAAACTGTTTTTT	CSARDKDRSAGKLFF
TRBJ2-5	.	TRBV5-5	.	TGTGCCAGCAGCCCCCGGGGAGGGGGTTCGGAGACCCAGTACTTC	CASSPRGGGSETQYF
TRBJ2-7	many	TRBV30	.	TGTGCCTGGGATTATCTCTTGGGCGAGCAGTACTTC	CAWDYLLGEQYF
TRBJ1-5	.	TRBV6-2/TRBV6-3	.	TGTGCCAGCAGTGGCCCCAGGGGCAATCAGCCCCAGCATTTT	CASSGPRGNQPQHF
TRBJ2-1	many	TRBV5-8	.	TGTGCCAGCAGCTTGGTCCGCGAGCAGTTCTTC	CASSLVREQFF
TRBJ1-2	many	TRBV29-1	TRBD1	TGCAGCGTTGTGGGGGACAGGGGGAAAGGCTACACCTTC	CSVVGDRGKGYTF
TRBJ1-1	.	TRBV5-6	.	TGTGCCAGCAGCCCTATTCTTCGTCAGAACACTGAAGCTTTCTTT	CASSPILRQNTEAFF